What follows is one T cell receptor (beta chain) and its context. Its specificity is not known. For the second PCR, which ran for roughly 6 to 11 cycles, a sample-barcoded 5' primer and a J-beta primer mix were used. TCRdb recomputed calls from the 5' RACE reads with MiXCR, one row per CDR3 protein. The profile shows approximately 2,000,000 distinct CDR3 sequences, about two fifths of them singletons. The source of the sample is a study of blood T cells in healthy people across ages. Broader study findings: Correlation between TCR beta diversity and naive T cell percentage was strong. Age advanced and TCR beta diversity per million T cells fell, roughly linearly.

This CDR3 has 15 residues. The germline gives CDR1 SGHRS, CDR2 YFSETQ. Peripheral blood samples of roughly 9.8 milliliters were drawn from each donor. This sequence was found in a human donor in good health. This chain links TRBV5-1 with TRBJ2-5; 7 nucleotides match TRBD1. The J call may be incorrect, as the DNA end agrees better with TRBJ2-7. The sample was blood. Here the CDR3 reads CASSLNTGTAYEQYF. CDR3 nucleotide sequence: TGCGCCAGCAGCCTTAACACCGGGACAGCATACGAGCAGTACTTC.